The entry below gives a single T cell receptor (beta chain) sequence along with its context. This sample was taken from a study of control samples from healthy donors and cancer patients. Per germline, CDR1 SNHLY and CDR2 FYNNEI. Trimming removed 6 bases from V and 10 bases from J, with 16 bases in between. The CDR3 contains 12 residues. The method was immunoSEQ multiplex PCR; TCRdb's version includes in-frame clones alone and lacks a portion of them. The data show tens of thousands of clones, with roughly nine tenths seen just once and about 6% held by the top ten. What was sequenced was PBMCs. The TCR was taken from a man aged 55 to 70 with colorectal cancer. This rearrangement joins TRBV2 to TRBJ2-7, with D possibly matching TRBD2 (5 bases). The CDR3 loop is CASRLDTPFQYF. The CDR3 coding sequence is TGTGCCAGCAGACTAGACACCCCGTTTCAGTACTTC.